The source of this TCR beta chain is a study of T-cell memory formation after mild COVID-19. Study in general: Among the donors, TCR clusters were largely specific to each donor.

This clonotype came up a few times. Its specificity is unknown. Study results and caveats: Pre-infection memory showed some responding clones, and this suggested that cross-reactive memory joined. Contracting clones from day 15 to 85 showed balanced CD4/CD8; later expanders favored CD4+.

CDR3 size: 13 residues. The ends lost 6 bases at V and 2 bases at J; junction bases unmatched: 5. Germline V gene data show CDR1 as DFQATT and CDR2 as SNEGSKA (reference sequence). TCRdb reprocessed the 5' RACE reads with MiXCR, giving one entry per CDR3 protein. The sample shows tens of thousands of distinct CDR3 sequences, roughly 26% of them seen only once. The material sequenced was PBMCs or a T cell subset sorted from them (not recorded which). The chain uses TRBV20-1 and TRBJ2-3; 7 bases are shared with TRBD1. This sequence originates from a man aged 18 to 35 who had mild COVID-19 (a few samples of this study predate the infection). Cell type and time point are not known. The CDR3: CSARTGYTDTQYF. For the CDR3, the DNA is TGCAGTGCCAGGACAGGCTACACAGATACGCAGTATTTT.